Each of the 29 T cell receptor beta chains below was sequenced from the same sample in a study of blood T cells in healthy people across ages. The authors ran a second PCR of about 6 to 11 cycles using a sample-barcoded 5' primer and a J-beta primer mix. MiXCR was run by TCRdb on the 5' RACE reads, yielding one entry per CDR3 protein. The table has about 1.7 million distinct CDR3 sequences, roughly 28% seen once. The sample taken for sequencing was blood. All receptors derive from a woman in her thirties in good health.

This clonotype was seen at least ten times. The gene calls are TRBV12-3 or TRBV12-4 and TRBJ1-2, with a weak D call TRBD1 (5 bases). CDR3 length equals 14 residues. Trimming took off 5 bases at V and 8 bases at J, with 18 bases between the two ends. CDR3: CASSTPGPRDGYTF. The CDR3 nucleotides read TGTGCCAGCAGTACCCCGGGACCCAGGGACGGCTACACCTTC.

In the case of this clonotype: A read error may explain this, as a much larger clone is one base away. The chain couples TRBV20-1 to TRBJ2-4; the D gene is possibly TRBD1 (6 bases). V was cut by 5 bases and J by 13 bases, with 15 bases left in between. The germline gives CDR1 DFQATT, CDR2 SNEGSKA (reference sequence). The CDR3 totals 11 residues. CDR3 sequence: CSALQGNEQYF. The CDR3 DNA reads TGCAGTGCTTTACAGGGCAATGAGCAGTACTTC.

This sequence joins TRBV20-1 and TRBJ2-5; a possible D gene is TRBD2 (6 bases). Germline CDR1 reads DFQATT; CDR2 reads SNEGSKA (reference sequence). The CDR3 runs to 15 residues. The germline V and J ends were trimmed by 3 bases and 9 bases, with 23 bases remaining between them. The CDR3: CSARSTGIVREAQYF. Written as DNA, the CDR3 is TGCAGTGCTAGGTCCACCGGGATTGTCAGGGAGGCCCAGTACTTC.

The chain links TRBV12-3 or TRBV12-4 to TRBJ1-5; 8 nucleotides match TRBD1. Unmatched junction bases numbered 7, after V lost 5 bases and J lost 7 bases. The CDR3 has 14 residues. CDR3 DNA sequence: TGTGCCAGCAGTAACGGACAGGGCGAACAGCCCCAGCATTTT. Amino acids: CASSNGQGEQPQHF.

A note on this clonotype: A much larger clone lies a single base off, so this may be a read error. The chain combines TRBV5-1 with TRBJ2-1, with D tentatively TRBD2 (6 bases). The CDR3 sequence is 16 residues long. Germline CDR1 and CDR2: SGHRS and YFSETQ. Trimming cost V 1 base and J 5 bases, with 16 bases left between them. The CDR3 DNA is TGCGCCAGCAGCTTGTTTTGGGGGAGGCGGAACAATGAGCAGTTCTTC. Residues: CASSLFWGRRNNEQFF.

This clonotype appeared a few times. The rearrangement uses TRBV29-1 and TRBJ2-1, with 7 nucleotides matching TRBD2. Trimming at V came to 5 bases and at J to 4 bases, leaving 11 bases not matched to a gene. CDR1 is SQVTM, CDR2 ANQGSEA, per germline. This CDR3 has 15 amino acids. CDR3 loop: CSVLMGGSGYNEQFF. DNA of the CDR3: TGCAGCGTTCTAATGGGCGGGAGTGGGTACAATGAGCAGTTCTTC.

V and J are TRBV3-1 and TRBJ2-7; weak D call: TRBD2 (6 bases). Germline V gene lookup returns CDR1 LGHDT and CDR2 YNNKEL (reference sequence). The CDR3 contains 14 residues. V was trimmed by 8 bases and J by 1 base, leaving 15 bases between them. CDR3 loop: CASQSFRGSYEQYF. Written as DNA, the CDR3 is TGTGCCAGCCAATCTTTTCGGGGGTCCTACGAGCAGTACTTC.

This clonotype occurred a few times. This may be a read error: a much more frequent sequence differs by one nucleotide. J is TRBJ1-1 and V is TRBV3-1, with D possibly TRBD1 on 6 matching bases. V dropped 6 bases and J dropped 0 bases, with 8 bases sitting between them. The germline V gene encodes CDR1 LGHDT and CDR2 YNNKEL (reference sequence). This CDR3 spans 13 amino acids. The CDR3 sequence: CASRGHVNTEAFF. As DNA, the CDR3 is TGTGCCAGCAGGGGACACGTGAACACTGAAGCTTTCTTT.

This clonotype was seen a few times. The CDR3 nucleotides read TGCGCCAGCAGCTTACCGGGACTAGCGGGGGCCGACACCGGGGAGCTGTTTTTT. This gives the protein CASSLPGLAGADTGELFF. The chain links TRBV5-1 to TRBJ2-2; 14 positions agree with TRBD2. This CDR3 contains 18 residues. Trimming cost V 2 bases and J 3 bases; bases outside gene matches: 6. CDR1 is SGHRS and CDR2 is YFSETQ in the germline V gene.

In this sample, this clonotype turned up a few times. The rearrangement uses TRBV7-9 and TRBJ2-5; 7 positions match TRBD1. In germline, CDR1 is SEHNR, CDR2 FQNEAQ (reference sequence). V lost 6 bases, J lost 2 bases, and 9 bases stayed unmatched. The CDR3 is made up of 15 amino acids. In DNA, the CDR3 is TGTGCCAGCAGTTGGGGGACAGTCCTACAAGAGACCCAGTACTTC. Residues: CASSWGTVLQETQYF.

The V and J genes are TRBV20-1 and TRBJ2-4; 13 nucleotides align to TRBD2. CDR1 DFQATT and CDR2 SNEGSKA come from the germline V gene (reference sequence). Unmatched junction bases numbered 8, after V lost 1 base and J lost 5 bases. The CDR3 sequence is 17 residues long. The CDR3 nucleotides read TGCAGTGCTAGAGCCACACTAGCGGGGGGGCCCCAAAACATTCAGTACTTC. Its translation: CSARATLAGGPQNIQYF.

This sequence joins TRBV12-3 or TRBV12-4 and TRBJ2-1; TRBD2 matches at 9 bases. The length of the CDR3 is 15 residues. V was pared by 4 bases and J by 10 bases, with 11 bases of the junction left unmatched. CDR3 coding DNA: TGTGCCAGCAGTTCGCTAGCGGGACACCCCGAAGAGCAGTTCTTC. Its protein product is CASSSLAGHPEEQFF.

In regard to this clonotype: Since a much larger clone is just one base distant, this may be a read error. V is TRBV7-2 and J is TRBJ2-3, with 7 bases identical to TRBD2. Germline V gene sequence: CDR1 SGHTA, CDR2 FQGNSA. The CDR3 is made up of 15 amino acids. CDR3 protein: CSSRSPTSAPDTQYF. The DNA for the CDR3 is TGTTCCAGCAGATCACCAACTAGCGCACCAGATACGCAGTATTTT.

This clonotype has at least ten counts. The rearrangement uses TRBV29-1 and TRBJ2-7; 7 bases align to TRBD2. The V gene end was trimmed by 7 bases and the J gene end by 3 bases; junction bases not matched to a gene: 9. CDR3 size: 13 residues. Germline lookup yields CDR1 SQVTM and CDR2 ANQGSEA. CDR3 loop: CSAGLGKSYEQYF. The DNA of the CDR3 is TGCAGCGCTGGACTAGGTAAAAGCTACGAGCAGTACTTC.

This clonotype was found a few times. The rearrangement links TRBV29-1 to TRBJ1-2; D is uncertain. The V gene's germline CDR1 is SQVTM and CDR2 ANQGSEA. The CDR3 sequence is 13 residues long. V shed 8 bases and J shed 2 bases, with 15 bases lying between them. CDR3 residues: CSSAPGVNYGYTF. The CDR3 DNA follows: TGCAGCTCCGCGCCCGGGGTCAACTATGGCTACACCTTC. Full variable domain (rest looked up from reference TRBV29-1 and TRBJ1-2): SAVISQKPSRDICQRGTSLTIQCQVDSQVTMMFWYRQQPGQSLTLIATANQGSEATYESGFVIDKFPISRPNLTFSTLTVSNMSPEDSSIYLCSSAPGVNYGYTFGSGTRLTVV.

This clonotype has ten or more counts. V is TRBV5-1 and J is TRBJ2-7; either TRBD1 or TRBD2 may fit D (5 bases each). Germline V CDR1 and CDR2: SGHRS, YFSETQ. This CDR3 comprises 15 residues. V lost 3 bases and J 2 bases, leaving 15 bases between the germline ends. CDR3 region: CASSSTGTLAYEQYF. The CDR3 coding sequence is TGCGCCAGCAGCTCAACCGGGACCTTGGCCTACGAGCAGTACTTC.

V usage is TRBV12-3 or TRBV12-4 and J usage is TRBJ1-1, with D perhaps TRBD1 (5 bases). The CDR3 runs 11 residues. Trimming left V 10 bases short and J 7 bases short, with 13 bases between. Written as DNA, the CDR3 is TGTGCCACCAAGGGGCCAGGTGAAGCTTTCTTT. This gives the protein CATKGPGEAFF.

V and J are TRBV5-6 and TRBJ2-6; D is perhaps TRBD2 (6 bases). The CDR3 totals 17 residues. The germline gives CDR1 SGHDT, CDR2 YYEEEE. With 0 bases removed from V and 2 bases from J, the gap between germline ends came to 12 bases. DNA of the CDR3: TGTGCCAGCAGCTTGGAACAACTAGCTCCTGGGGCCAACGTCCTGACTTTC. This translates into CASSLEQLAPGANVLTF.

The chain is built from TRBV28 and TRBJ2-7; D call uncertain. From germline, CDR1 is MDHEN and CDR2 SYDVKM. Between the trimmed V and J ends, which lost 5 bases and 2 bases, there was a span of 16 bases. The CDR3 contains 15 residues. This CDR3 is CASSATAKAPYEQYF. In DNA form, the CDR3 reads TGTGCCAGCAGTGCCACAGCGAAAGCCCCCTACGAGCAGTACTTC. The variable domain in full, with the rest retrieved from reference TRBV28 and TRBJ2-7, is DVKVTQSSRYLVKRTGEKVFLECVQDMDHENMFWYRQDPGLGLRLIYFSYDVKMKEKGDIPEGYSVSREKKERFSLILESASTNQTSMYLCASSATAKAPYEQYFGPGTRLTVT.

This clonotype was seen only a few times. The chain joins TRBV7-3 to TRBJ2-3, with TRBD2 identical over 7 bases. V lost 4 bases, J lost 4 bases, and 8 bases stayed unmatched. The V gene's germline CDR1 is SGHTA and CDR2 FQGTGA. This CDR3 is built from 15 residues. In DNA, the CDR3 is TGTGCCAGCAGCTCGCAGGGCGGGGGAGCAGATACGCAGTATTTT. It translates to CASSSQGGGADTQYF. The whole variable domain, filled in from reference TRBV7-3 and TRBJ2-3, reads GAGVSQTPSNKVTEKGKYVELRCDPISGHTALYWYRQSLGQGPEFLIYFQGTGAADDSGLPNDRFFAVRPEGSVSTLKIQRTERGDSAVYLCASSSQGGGADTQYFGPGTRLTVL.

This clonotype showed up just a few times. V and J are TRBV7-9 and TRBJ1-2; D remains ambiguous. V shed 1 base and J shed 4 bases, with 10 bases lying between them. CDR1 and CDR2 from the germline V gene are SEHNR and FQNEAQ (reference sequence). The CDR3 runs 14 residues. The CDR3 coding sequence is TGTGCCAGCAGCTTAGAAGCGCAGAGCTATGGCTACACCTTC. This gives the protein CASSLEAQSYGYTF.

With regard to this clonotype: A much bigger clone sits one base away, suggesting this may be a read error. The chain uses TRBV5-1 and TRBJ1-4, with no clear D. This CDR3 is 13 amino acids long. Germline V gene lookup returns CDR1 SGHRS and CDR2 YFSETQ. CDR3 DNA: TGCGCCAGCAACTTGCGATCGGGCGAAAAACTGTTTTTT. As protein: CASNLRSGEKLFF.

This clonotype was detected only a few times. The J gene is TRBJ2-1, the V gene TRBV5-1; the match to TRBD1 covers 9 bases. V lost 3 bases and J lost 9; bases outside the gene matches: 10. From germline, CDR1 is SGHRS and CDR2 YFSETQ. CDR3 length: 15 residues. The CDR3 nucleotides read TGCGCCAGCAGCTCCGGGACAGGGACAACAATTGAGCAGTTCTTC. This sequence encodes CASSSGTGTTIEQFF.

The CDR3 DNA reads TGTGCCAGCAGTTCGCCCGGGAGGGCTTCAAATGAGCAGTTCTTC. This codes for CASSSPGRASNEQFF. The chain couples TRBV7-2 to TRBJ2-1; TRBD2 matches 8 bases. The CDR3 loop spans 15 amino acids. V lost 6 bases, J lost 7 bases, and 11 bases stayed unmatched. Germline loops: CDR1 SGHTA, CDR2 FQGNSA.

This clonotype has just a few counts. This chain joins TRBV12-5 and TRBJ1-6, with a weak D call TRBD1 (5 bases). The germline CDR1 and CDR2 sequences are LGHNT and FRNRAP. There are 16 residues in the CDR3. Trimming left V 6 bases short and J 0 bases short, with 12 bases between. The CDR3 here is CASGRVGGSYNSPLHF. In DNA form, the CDR3 reads TGTGCTAGTGGGAGAGTTGGGGGCTCCTATAATTCACCCCTCCACTTT.

This clonotype appeared a few times. This sequence joins TRBV6-6 and TRBJ1-5, with a weak D call TRBD1 (5 bases). CDR1 is MNHNY and CDR2 is SVGAGI in the germline V gene (reference sequence). Between the trimmed V and J ends, which lost 8 bases and 2 bases, there was a span of 16 bases. CDR3 size: 15 residues. CDR3 coding DNA: TGTGCCAGCTTCGGGGGGAGGGACGGCAATCAGCCCCAGCATTTT. This codes for CASFGGRDGNQPQHF.

This clonotype was detected ten times or more. The rearrangement links TRBV5-1 to TRBJ2-5; a possible D gene is TRBD2 (5 bases). V was cut by 7 bases and J by 1 base, with 11 bases left in between. The germline CDR1 and CDR2 sequences are SGHRS and YFSETQ. The CDR3 consists of 13 residues. The CDR3 here is CASGSDFQETQYF. The CDR3 DNA reads as TGCGCCAGCGGTTCGGACTTCCAAGAGACCCAGTACTTC. Full variable domain (outside the CDR3, taken from reference TRBV5-1 and TRBJ2-5): KAGVTQTPRYLIKTRGQQVTLSCSPISGHRSVSWYQQTPGQGLQFLFEYFSETQRNKGNFPGRFSGRQFSNSRSEMNVSTLELGDSALYLCASGSDFQETQYFGPGTRLLVL.

J is TRBJ1-6 and V is TRBV7-9; a weak D match, TRBD1 (6 bases). The CDR3 consists of 16 residues. Trimming pared 2 bases from V and 7 bases from J, leaving 15 bases between. Germline loops: CDR1 SEHNR, CDR2 FQNEAQ (reference sequence). The CDR3 region is CASSLTGGPGNSPLHF. CDR3 DNA: TGTGCCAGCAGCTTAACCGGGGGGCCAGGAAATTCACCCCTCCACTTT.

The chain is built from TRBV4-3 and TRBJ1-4; maybe TRBD1 (5 bases). CDR1 is LGHNA and CDR2 is YSLEER in the germline V gene. With 0 bases removed from V and 6 bases from J, the gap between germline ends came to 14 bases. There are 16 residues in the CDR3. The CDR3 DNA reads as TGCGCCAGCAGCCAAGATTGGGAGGGGCGCGATGAAAAACTGTTTTTT. It translates to CASSQDWEGRDEKLFF.